Listed below are T cell receptor beta chains from one sample, sequenced in a study of T cells after yellow fever vaccination. From the 5' RACE reads, TCRdb called clonotypes with MiXCR, one entry per CDR3 protein. Of about 630,000 distinct CDR3 sequences listed, 10% to 15% are singletons. The specimen was PBMCs, collected on the day of the yellow fever booster vaccination. The receptor source for this set is a man younger than 45 who received the YFV17D yellow fever vaccine. Each CDR3 is given with its conserved first and last residue. D genes are given only for firm matches. Rows may omit the clone size; those that give it use once, few, many or a size class.

TRBD1 | TRBJ1-4 | 15 | NA | TRBV7-9 | CASSPVTGTNEKLFF | TGTGCCAGCAGCCCAGTGACAGGGACTAATGAAAAACTGTTTTTT
TRBD1 | TRBJ2-7 | 16 | few | TRBV27 | CASSFGTGVEAYEQYF | TGTGCCAGCAGTTTCGGGACAGGGGTTGAGGCCTACGAGCAGTACTTC
TRBD2 | TRBJ2-3 | 14 | NA | TRBV12-3/TRBV12-4 | CASRKAGGTDTQYF | TGTGCCAGCAGAAAGGCGGGAGGAACAGATACGCAGTATTTT
NA | TRBJ1-4 | 13 | few | TRBV30 | CAWGQHLNEKLFF | TGTGCCTGGGGACAGCACCTTAATGAAAAACTGTTTTTT
NA | TRBJ2-4 | 16 | NA | TRBV5-4 | CASSLEGGVAKNIQYF | TGTGCCAGCAGCTTGGAAGGGGGGGTAGCCAAAAACATTCAGTACTTC
NA | TRBJ1-3 | 18 | NA | TRBV6-5 | CASSYSMKPLRSGNTIYF | TGTGCCAGCAGTTACTCGATGAAACCCCTGAGGTCTGGAAACACCATATATTTT
NA | TRBJ2-5 | 16 | NA | TRBV9 | CASSVAVGGGEETQYF | TGTGCCAGCAGCGTAGCGGTGGGAGGCGGTGAAGAGACCCAGTACTTC
TRBD2 | TRBJ2-1 | 18 | few | TRBV5-1 | CASSLEPGLAEGYNEQFF | TGCGCCAGCAGCTTGGAGCCGGGACTAGCTGAGGGGTACAATGAGCAGTTCTTC
NA | TRBJ2-1 | 15 | many | TRBV7-9 | CASSPRDLSYNEQFF | TGTGCCAGCAGCCCTCGGGACCTCTCCTACAATGAGCAGTTCTTC
TRBD1 | TRBJ2-1 | 15 | NA | TRBV19 | CASSIDRGHYNEQFF | TGTGCCAGTAGTATAGACAGGGGGCATTACAATGAGCAGTTCTTC
NA | TRBJ1-1 | 10 | few | TRBV19 | CASSDAEAFF | TGTGCCAGTAGCGACGCTGAAGCTTTCTTT
TRBD2 | TRBJ2-3 | 17 | many | TRBV10-3 | CAISGSTRGSGTDTQYF | TGTGCCATCAGTGGATCAACTCGCGGGAGTGGCACAGATACGCAGTATTTT
NA | TRBJ2-1 | 13 | few | TRBV20-1 | CRALTPQYNEQFF | TGCCGTGCCCTGACCCCGCAGTACAATGAGCAGTTCTTC
TRBD1 | TRBJ1-5 | 15 | few | TRBV12-3/TRBV12-4 | CASSARQGSNQPQHF | TGTGCCAGCAGTGCTAGACAGGGAAGCAATCAGCCCCAGCATTTT
NA | TRBJ2-1 | 13 | NA | TRBV29-1 | CSVEIVLGNEQFF | TGCAGCGTTGAAATAGTTTTAGGGAATGAGCAGTTCTTC
NA | TRBJ2-3 | 13 | few | TRBV29-1 | CSVEGVTTDTQYF | TGCAGCGTGGAGGGGGTGACAACAGATACGCAGTATTTT
TRBD2 | TRBJ2-7 | 16 | NA | TRBV5-1 | CASSPQLAGEIYEQYF | TGCGCCAGCAGCCCCCAACTAGCGGGAGAAATATACGAGCAGTACTTC
TRBD2 | TRBJ2-1 | 16 | NA | TRBV10-3 | CAISENHRLAGGEQFF | TGTGCCATCAGTGAGAACCATCGGCTAGCGGGAGGTGAGCAGTTCTTC
NA | TRBJ2-5 | 16 | few | TRBV5-1 | CASSYQSGGGAETQYF | TGCGCCAGCAGCTACCAGAGCGGAGGGGGGGCAGAGACCCAGTACTTC
TRBD1 | TRBJ2-7 | 12 | few | TRBV12-3/TRBV12-4 | CASSRTGGEQYF | TGTGCCAGCAGCCGGACAGGGGGCGAGCAGTACTTC
NA | TRBJ2-7 | 12 | NA | TRBV20-1 | CSAGQSLGEQYF | TGCAGTGCAGGACAGTCGCTGGGCGAGCAGTACTTC
NA | TRBJ2-5 | 12 | few | TRBV29-1 | CSVGLRQETQYF | TGCAGCGTGGGGCTAAGGCAAGAGACCCAGTACTTC
TRBD2 | TRBJ2-7 | 14 | few | TRBV20-1 | CSALPGLAGNEQYF | TGCAGTGCTCTGCCGGGACTAGCGGGAAACGAGCAGTACTTC
NA | TRBJ2-7 | 18 | NA | TRBV9 | CASSVVGAGQGSKYEQYF | TGTGCCAGCAGCGTAGTAGGGGCGGGACAAGGAAGTAAGTACGAGCAGTACTTC
NA | TRBJ2-1 | 14 | few | TRBV11-2 | CASGPQVGYNEQFF | TGTGCCAGCGGACCCCAGGTAGGCTACAATGAGCAGTTCTTC
NA | TRBJ2-7 | 14 | NA | TRBV7-9 | CASRGTGILDEQYF | TGTGCCAGCAGAGGGACCGGAATCCTAGACGAGCAGTACTTC
NA | TRBJ1-2 | 12 | few | TRBV6-5 | CASSKTGYGYTF | TGTGCCAGCAGTAAAACAGGGTATGGCTACACCTTC
NA | TRBJ1-2 | 10 | once | TRBV5-8 | CASSLTRVSF | TGTGCCAGCAGCTTAACGAGGGTGTCCTTC